This record covers a single T cell receptor beta chain. This sample was included in a study of blood T cell repertoires in COVID-19. Sequencing used immunoSEQ multiplex PCR; TCRdb keeps in-frame clones, though not all of them. The sample has some 63,000 clones, 65% to 90% seen once. This CDR3 region has 15 residues. Germline V gives CDR1 LNHDA, CDR2 SQIVND (reference sequence). J gave up 5 bases and V 9 bases, and 12 bases lay outside the gene matches. Sequencing used peripheral blood. This receptor was identified in a human donor in a cohort sampled during active COVID-19. The chain combines TRBV19 with TRBJ2-1, with 8 bases fitting TRBD1. The CDR3 coding sequence is TGTGCCAGCCGACCTTTCCGGACAGGGAACAATGAGCAGTTCTTC. It codes for CASRPFRTGNNEQFF. Drawing the rest from reference TRBV19 and TRBJ2-1, the complete variable domain is DGGITQSPKYLFRKEGQNVTLSCEQNLNHDAMYWYRQDPGQGLRLIYYSQIVNDFQKGDIAEGYSVSREKKESFPLTVTSAQKNPTAFYLCASRPFRTGNNEQFFGPGTRLTVL.